This record concerns one TCR beta chain sequence. No antigen is known for it. No base qualities exist here, and no much larger clone lies one base off it. The data were obtained in a study of beta chain features in type 1 diabetes (dated by TCRdb to about 2018). The study in broad terms: Mean age, gender distribution, total cell number and subset yield did not differ between patients and healthy donors. Across all samples, fewer than 110,000,000 sorted cells were examined, and cell number per subset correlated strongly with RNA yield. The study compared TCRB repertoires of sorted circulating CD4+ T cell subsets between recently diagnosed type 1 diabetes patients and matched healthy donors. Regulatory and stem cell-like memory subsets were obtained from only 8 patients and about eight healthy donors, while naive and central memory subsets were obtained from all 30 or so donors. Overall study results and their limits: A moderate but significant shortening of TCRB CDR3 length was observed in type 1 diabetes patients in all four CD4+ subsets. Fewer insertions and more nucleotide deletions at VDJ recombination sites were observed in patients with type 1 diabetes, implying thymic rearrangement abnormalities. Only small numbers of individuals were included in the HLA sub-analyses, which left unresolved whether HLA type had any influence on TCRB rearrangement. Shorter templates might have been favored by PCR, but patient and control samples were amplified and corrected together, so both groups would have been affected equally by any skew. Naive, central memory and regulatory TCRB repertoires appeared to be more alike among patients than among healthy donors. Because cDNA was sequenced instead of genomic DNA, activated cells with high expression could be over-represented, although the groups did not differ in activation or CD3 levels.

A single peripheral blood draw of approximately 100 mL on average was collected from each donor into heparinised tubes. A BD FACSAria II was used to sort naive, central memory, regulatory and stem cell-like memory CD4+ T cells with a panel that included CD45RO, CCR7, CD25, CD127, CD95 and CD27. All sorted populations exceeded 98% purity. PBMCs were separated immediately by Lymphoprep density gradient centrifugation and were stained directly, without being cultured. So that batch effects would be minimized, each experiment stained and sorted samples in pairs, pairing one healthy donor with one patient. The High Capacity cDNA Reverse Transcription Kit was used to reverse transcribe all of the isolated RNA, meaning that expressed TCRB transcripts were what got sequenced. Naive, central memory and regulatory T cell samples underwent deep immunoSEQ sequencing, averaging approximately 3.3 million total reads per sample. Sorted cells were lysed in RLT buffer and RNA was extracted with DNase-treated RNeasy Micro or Mini kits, depending on cell number. Each cell subset was processed separately to prevent cross-contamination, with patient and healthy donor samples processed together. The immunoSEQ multiplex PCR was used to amplify TCRB sequences from cDNA, generating 87-bp fragments that spanned the CDR3 region. Sequencing of the amplicons was done on the Illumina HiSeq platform. As for the authors' bioinformatics: PCR bias was computationally corrected using synthetic template baselines, reads within Hamming distance 2 were collapsed, and singletons that could not be merged were discarded. Reads were aligned against IMGT so that V, D and J genes, CDR3 length and insertions or deletions at six rearrangement sites could be assigned. Within each subset, clonotype counts were normalized to the number of sorted cells before true diversity and Gini coefficients were calculated with the tcR R package. Repertoire sharing was quantified using the overlap coefficient calculated on TCRB nucleotide sequences. TCRdb took this table from immuneACCESS and kept in-frame rearrangements with V and J called. Such tables lack part of the clones; where checked against another copy, unresolved V genes explain under half of the gap, and the rest is unexplained. V and J calls and clone size are given by that table; D and trimming were obtained from the DNA. This sample gives some 240,000 clones in total; about 11% of them show up just once. Together, the top ten hold 1% to 1.5% of the sample.

The source is a man aged 18 to 29 in good health. The specimen sequenced was central memory CD4+ T cells from blood.

The nucleotides are TGCAGCGTTGGGACAGGGAGTGACACTGAAGCTTTCTTT. Its protein product is CSVGTGSDTEAFF. The chain couples TRBV29-1 to TRBJ1-1, and 8 junctional nucleotides match TRBD1. CDR1 and CDR2 were assigned from the germline V gene as SQVTM and ANQGSEA. Unmatched junction bases come to 4, with V trimmed by 4 bases and J by 3 bases. Its CDR3 holds 13 amino acids, cysteine through phenylalanine. This entry keeps only the CDR3 DNA: 39 bases, framed from base 1.